The 2 T cell receptor beta chains in this list originate from one sample, sequenced in a study of T cells after yellow fever vaccination. One entry per CDR3 protein, called by TCRdb with MiXCR from the 5' RACE reads. This sample has approximately 300,000 distinct CDR3 sequences, with approximately 12% found just once. Specimen: CD4+ T cells sorted from PBMCs, collected 45 days after the yellow fever booster vaccination. The receptors shown here come from a young man who received the YFV17D yellow fever vaccine.

This clonotype has a handful of counts. The chain is built from TRBV20-1 and TRBJ2-7; D may be TRBD2 (6 bases). Trimming left V 2 bases short and J 2 bases short, with 16 bases between. The length of the CDR3 is 15 residues. CDR1 is DFQATT, CDR2 SNEGSKA, per germline (reference sequence). Here the CDR3 reads CSARKHGLPPYEQYF. DNA for the CDR3: TGCAGTGCTAGAAAACACGGACTACCCCCCTACGAGCAGTACTTC.

This rearrangement joins TRBV12-5 to TRBJ2-1; D ambiguous. The CDR3 loop spans 11 amino acids. Germline CDR1 LGHNT, CDR2 FRNRAP. V lost 7 bases and J 0 bases, leaving 1 base between the germline ends. CDR3 bases: TGTGCTAGTGTCTCCTACAATGAGCAGTTCTTC. Its protein product is CASVSYNEQFF.